The rows below give T cell receptor beta chains drawn from one sample of a study of blood T cell repertoires in COVID-19. Some clones are missing from TCRdb's copy, which holds only in-frame ones; the method was immunoSEQ multiplex PCR. The data contain around 150,000 clones, around 81% of them singletons. Sequences were obtained from peripheral blood. The receptors here all came from an older woman with active or convalescent COVID-19. Each CDR3 is given with its conserved first and last residue. A D gene is named only where the DNA matches it firmly. The listing skips clone size in some rows; elsewhere it reads once, few, many or a size class.

TGTGCCAGCAGCCAAGATCAGCGGGGGGAAGGTGAGCAGTTCTTC CASSQDQRGEGEQFF TRBD2 - TRBJ2-1 TRBV3-1/TRBV3-2
TGTGCCAGCAGCCGGGGGGTTTACAATGAGCAGTTCTTC CASSRGVYNEQFF TRBD2 - TRBJ2-1 TRBV7-2
TGCGCCAGCAGTGAGCCGACCGGGACGTTGCTGTGGGGGGGCCTCACAGATACGCAGTATTTT CASSEPTGTLLWGGLTDTQYF - - TRBJ2-3 TRBV10-2
TGTGCCAGCAGTCCGCCGGGTTGGGAGCTGTTTTTT CASSPPGWELFF - - TRBJ2-2 TRBV27
TGTGCCAGCAGTTACTCGGGGACAGGGGGTGCCTACGAGCAGTACTTC CASSYSGTGGAYEQYF TRBD1 - TRBJ2-7 TRBV6-5
TGTGCCAGCAGTACCGGGACTAGCGGGAGCAATGAGCAGTTCTTC CASSTGTSGSNEQFF TRBD2 - TRBJ2-1 TRBV6-4
TGCGCCAGCAGCTTGGTGTCGGCGACACTCTCTGGAAACACCATATATTTT CASSLVSATLSGNTIYF - few TRBJ1-3 TRBV5-1
TGTGCCAGCTCACCTGCTGGGGCGCCTGGCTATGGCTACACCTTC CASSPAGAPGYGYTF - few TRBJ1-2 TRBV18
TGTGCCAGCAGCTCGGGGACTAGCGGAGTCTACAATGAGCAGTTCTTC CASSSGTSGVYNEQFF TRBD2 - TRBJ2-1 TRBV11-2
TGTGCCACCAGTGAGGGACAGGTCGCGGGAGCCATCGGCAAGCAGTACTTC CATSEGQVAGAIGKQYF - - TRBJ2-7 TRBV24-1
TGTGCCAGCAGCTCCCCGGGGATTTACAATGAGCAGTTCTTC CASSSPGIYNEQFF - - TRBJ2-1 TRBV7-2